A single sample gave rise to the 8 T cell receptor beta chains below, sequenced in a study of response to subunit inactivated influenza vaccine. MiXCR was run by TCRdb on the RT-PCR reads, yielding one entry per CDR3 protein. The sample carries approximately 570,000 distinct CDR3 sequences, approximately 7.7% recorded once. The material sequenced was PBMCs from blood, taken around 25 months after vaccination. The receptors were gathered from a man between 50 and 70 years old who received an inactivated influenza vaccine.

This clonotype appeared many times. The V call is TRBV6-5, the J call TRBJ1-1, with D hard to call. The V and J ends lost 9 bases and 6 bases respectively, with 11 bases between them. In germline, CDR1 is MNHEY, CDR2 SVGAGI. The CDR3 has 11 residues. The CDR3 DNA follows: TGTGCCAGGGTATGGGCGGCTGAAGCTTTCTTT. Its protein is CARVWAAEAFF.

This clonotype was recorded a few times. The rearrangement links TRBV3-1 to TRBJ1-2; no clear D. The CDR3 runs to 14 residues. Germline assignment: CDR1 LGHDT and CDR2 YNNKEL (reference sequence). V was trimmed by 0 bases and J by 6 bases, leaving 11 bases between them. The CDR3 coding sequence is TGTGCCAGCAGCCAAGAGTGGAGGGTACATGGCTACACCTTC. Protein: CASSQEWRVHGYTF.

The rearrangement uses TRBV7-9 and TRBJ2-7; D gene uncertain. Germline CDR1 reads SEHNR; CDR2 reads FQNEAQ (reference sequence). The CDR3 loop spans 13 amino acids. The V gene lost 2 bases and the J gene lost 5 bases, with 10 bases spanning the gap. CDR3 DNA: TGTGCCAGCAGCTTAACTTCATTTCACGAGCAGTACTTC. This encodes CASSLTSFHEQYF.

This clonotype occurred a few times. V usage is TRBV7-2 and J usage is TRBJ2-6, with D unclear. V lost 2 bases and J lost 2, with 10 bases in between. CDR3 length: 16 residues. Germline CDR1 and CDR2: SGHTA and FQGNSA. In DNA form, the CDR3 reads TGTGCCAGCAGCTTATTTGTCCCCGCTGGGGCCAACGTCCTGACTTTC. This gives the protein CASSLFVPAGANVLTF.

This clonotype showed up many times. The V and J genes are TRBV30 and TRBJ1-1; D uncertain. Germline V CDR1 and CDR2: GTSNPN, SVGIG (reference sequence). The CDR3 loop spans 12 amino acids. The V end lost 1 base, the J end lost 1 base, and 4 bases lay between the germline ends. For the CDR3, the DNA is TGTGCCTGGAGTGGCGGGAACACTGAAGCTTTCTTT. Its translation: CAWSGGNTEAFF.

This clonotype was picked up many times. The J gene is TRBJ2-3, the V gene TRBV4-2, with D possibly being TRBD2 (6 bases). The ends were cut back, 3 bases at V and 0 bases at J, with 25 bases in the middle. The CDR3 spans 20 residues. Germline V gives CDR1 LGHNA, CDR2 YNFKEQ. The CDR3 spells CASSQRGRVGGLRSTDTQYF. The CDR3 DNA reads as TGTGCCAGCAGCCAGAGAGGGCGGGTCGGGGGTTTGCGGAGCACAGATACGCAGTATTTT.

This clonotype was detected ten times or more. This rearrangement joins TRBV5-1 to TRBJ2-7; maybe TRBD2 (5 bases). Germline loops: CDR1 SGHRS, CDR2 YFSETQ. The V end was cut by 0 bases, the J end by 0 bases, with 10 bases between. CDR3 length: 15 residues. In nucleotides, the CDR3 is TGCGCCAGCAGCTTGGTTGGCGGGCCCTCCTACGAGCAGTACTTC. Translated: CASSLVGGPSYEQYF.

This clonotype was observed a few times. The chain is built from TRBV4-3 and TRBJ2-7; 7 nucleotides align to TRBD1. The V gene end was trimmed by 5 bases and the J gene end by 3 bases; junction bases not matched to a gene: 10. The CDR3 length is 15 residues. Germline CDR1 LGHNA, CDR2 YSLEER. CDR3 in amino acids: CASSERTGTVYEQYF. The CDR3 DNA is TGCGCCAGCAGCGAGCGAACGGGGACAGTCTACGAGCAGTACTTC.